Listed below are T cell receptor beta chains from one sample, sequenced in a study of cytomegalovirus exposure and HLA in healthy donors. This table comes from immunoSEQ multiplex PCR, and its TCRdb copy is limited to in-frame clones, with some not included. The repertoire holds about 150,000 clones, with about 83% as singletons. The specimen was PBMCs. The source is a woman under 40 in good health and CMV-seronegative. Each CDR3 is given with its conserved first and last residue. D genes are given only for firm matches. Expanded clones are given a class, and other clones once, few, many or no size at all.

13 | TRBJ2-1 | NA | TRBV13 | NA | CASSLWSSNEQFF | TGTGCCAGCAGCTTGTGGAGTAGCAATGAGCAGTTCTTC
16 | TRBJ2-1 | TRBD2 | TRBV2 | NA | CASRDWTSGQYNEQFF | TGTGCCAGCAGGGACTGGACTAGCGGGCAATACAATGAGCAGTTCTTC
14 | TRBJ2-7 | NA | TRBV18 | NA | CASSPPGVTYEQYF | TGTGCCAGCTCACCACCTGGAGTGACCTACGAGCAGTACTTC
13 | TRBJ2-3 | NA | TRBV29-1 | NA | CSVDGTVTNTQYF | TGCAGCGTTGACGGGACTGTCACGAATACGCAGTATTTT
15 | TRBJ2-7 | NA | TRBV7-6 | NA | CASSLAPDSSYEQYF | TGTGCCAGCAGCTTAGCGCCGGACAGCTCCTACGAGCAGTACTTC
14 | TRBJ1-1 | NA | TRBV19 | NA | CASKMRIEYTEAFF | TGTGCCAGTAAAATGAGGATTGAGTACACTGAAGCTTTCTTT
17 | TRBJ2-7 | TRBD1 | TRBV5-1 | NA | CASSLAPRTGGYYEQYF | TGCGCCAGCAGCTTGGCCCCCCGGACAGGGGGATACTACGAGCAGTACTTC
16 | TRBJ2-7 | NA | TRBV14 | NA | CASSQTTRPGSYEQYF | TGTGCCAGCAGCCAAACCACTAGGCCTGGCTCCTACGAGCAGTACTTC
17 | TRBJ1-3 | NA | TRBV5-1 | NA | CASSTGGPLSSGNTIYF | TGCGCCAGCAGCACCGGGGGACCGTTGTCCTCTGGAAACACCATATATTTT
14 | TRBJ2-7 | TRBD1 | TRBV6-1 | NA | CASSATGGTWEQYF | TGTGCCAGCAGTGCCACAGGGGGTACGTGGGAGCAGTACTTC
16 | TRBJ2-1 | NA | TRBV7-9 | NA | CASSLGGLPKYNEQFF | TGTGCCAGCAGCTTAGGGGGGCTACCCAAGTACAATGAGCAGTTCTTC
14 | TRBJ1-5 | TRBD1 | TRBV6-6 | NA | CASSYFQGAQPQHF | TGTGCCAGCAGTTACTTCCAGGGGGCTCAGCCCCAGCATTTT
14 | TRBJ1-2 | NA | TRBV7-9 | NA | CASSRPNRHYGYTF | TGTGCCAGCAGCCGTCCGAACAGGCACTATGGCTACACCTTC
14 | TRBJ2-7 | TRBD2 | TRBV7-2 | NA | CASSLSGRRYEQYF | TGTGCCAGCAGCCTTAGCGGGAGACGGTACGAGCAGTACTTC
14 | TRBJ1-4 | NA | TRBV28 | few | CASSLWQGNEKLFF | TGTGCCAGCAGTTTGTGGCAGGGTAATGAAAAACTGTTTTTT
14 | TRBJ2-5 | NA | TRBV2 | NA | CASQIKDSQETQYF | TGTGCCAGCCAGATAAAGGACTCACAAGAGACCCAGTACTTC
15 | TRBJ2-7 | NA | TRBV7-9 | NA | CASSLAKDYVYEQYF | TGTGCCAGCAGCTTAGCCAAAGACTATGTCTACGAGCAGTACTTC
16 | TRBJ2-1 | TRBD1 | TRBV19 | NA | CASSTTQGFSYNEQFF | TGTGCCAGTAGTACCACACAGGGGTTTTCCTACAATGAGCAGTTCTTC
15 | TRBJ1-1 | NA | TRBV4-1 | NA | CASSQGLLGNTEAFF | TGCGCCAGCAGCCAAGGACTTTTGGGGAACACTGAAGCTTTCTTT
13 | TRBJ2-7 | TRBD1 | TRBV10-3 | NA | CAISGQGELEQYF | TGTGCCATCAGTGGACAGGGAGAACTCGAGCAGTACTTC
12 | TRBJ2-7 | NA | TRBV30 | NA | CAWSYSSYEQYF | TGTGCCTGGAGCTACAGCTCCTACGAGCAGTACTTC
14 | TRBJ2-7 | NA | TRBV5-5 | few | CASSWTRGTYEQYF | TGTGCCAGCAGCTGGACAAGGGGTACATACGAGCAGTACTTC
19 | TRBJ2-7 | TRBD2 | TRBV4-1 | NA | CASSQDAWTSGGSSYEQYF | TGCGCCAGCAGCCAAGATGCTTGGACTAGCGGGGGGAGCTCCTACGAGCAGTACTTC
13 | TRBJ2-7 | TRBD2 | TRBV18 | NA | CASSPSREGEQYF | TGTGCCAGCTCACCATCGAGGGAGGGAGAGCAGTACTTC
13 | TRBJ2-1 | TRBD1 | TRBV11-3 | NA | CASRGGGYNEQFF | TGTGCCAGCAGAGGGGGCGGTTACAATGAGCAGTTCTTC
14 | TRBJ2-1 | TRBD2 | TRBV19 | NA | CASSLTSGISEQFF | TGTGCCAGTAGTCTCACTAGCGGGATAAGTGAGCAGTTCTTC
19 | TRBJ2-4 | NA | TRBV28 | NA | CASSFSLRDTLRSKNIQYF | TGTGCCAGCAGTTTCTCCCTAAGGGACACCTTGAGGTCCAAAAACATTCAGTACTTC
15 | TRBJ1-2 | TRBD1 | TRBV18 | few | CASSLGQAATYGYTF | TGTGCCAGCTCACTGGGACAGGCCGCCACCTATGGCTACACCTTC
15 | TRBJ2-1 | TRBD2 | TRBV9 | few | CASSAGLAVNNEQFF | TGTGCCAGCAGCGCGGGACTAGCGGTTAACAATGAGCAGTTCTTC
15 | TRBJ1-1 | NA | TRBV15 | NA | CATSTIGGLNTEAFF | TGTGCCACCAGCACCATCGGCGGCTTGAACACTGAAGCTTTCTTT
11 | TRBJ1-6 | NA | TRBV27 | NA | CASSSLGPLHF | TGTGCCAGCAGTTCACTAGGACCCCTCCACTTT
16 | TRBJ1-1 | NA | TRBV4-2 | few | CASSGDWFEGNTEAFF | TGTGCCAGCAGCGGGGATTGGTTTGAGGGGAACACTGAAGCTTTCTTT